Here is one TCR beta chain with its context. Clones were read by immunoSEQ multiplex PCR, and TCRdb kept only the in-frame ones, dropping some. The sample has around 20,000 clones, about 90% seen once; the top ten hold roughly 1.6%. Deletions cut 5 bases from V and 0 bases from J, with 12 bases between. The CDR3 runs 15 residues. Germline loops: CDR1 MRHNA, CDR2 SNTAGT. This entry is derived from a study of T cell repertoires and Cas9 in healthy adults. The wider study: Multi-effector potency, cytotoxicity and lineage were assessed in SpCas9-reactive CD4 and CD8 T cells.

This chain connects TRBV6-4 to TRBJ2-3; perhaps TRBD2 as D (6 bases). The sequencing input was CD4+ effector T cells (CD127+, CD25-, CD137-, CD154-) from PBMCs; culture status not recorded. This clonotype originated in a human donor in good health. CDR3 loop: CASSPDGTSTDTQYF. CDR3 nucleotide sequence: TGTGCCAGCAGTCCTGACGGGACTAGCACAGATACGCAGTATTTT.